One sample yielded the 19 T cell receptor beta chains listed below, sequenced in a study of CD8 T cells in ankylosing spondylitis. The study, taken as a whole, reports: Ankylosing spondylitis blood appeared to be characterized by a TCR beta motif of 8 or 9 highly homologous variants.

What these receptors recognize is not known. One entry per CDR3 protein, called by TCRdb with MiXCR from the 5' RACE reads. The repertoire holds over 700,000 distinct CDR3 sequences, with roughly 19% as singletons. Input material: blood, either unsorted or a sorted T cell fraction (not recorded which). These receptor sequences come from a male donor with ankylosing spondylitis.

This clonotype has more than one count but fewer than ten. J is TRBJ2-5 and V is TRBV5-1; D uncertain. Germline loops: CDR1 SGHRS, CDR2 YFSETQ. The CDR3 covers 15 residues. V shed 0 bases and J shed 2 bases, with 11 bases lying between them. CDR3 amino acids: CASSLGISQQETQYF. The CDR3 nucleotides read TGCGCCAGCAGCTTGGGGATATCGCAGCAAGAGACCCAGTACTTC.

The rearrangement joins TRBV5-4 to TRBJ2-5, with 13 bases identical to TRBD2. Germline V gives CDR1 SGHNT, CDR2 YYREEE (reference sequence). The V gene end was trimmed by 3 bases and the J gene end by 1 base; junction bases not matched to a gene: 9. This CDR3 comprises 18 residues. CDR3 in amino acids: CASSSGTSGVFLQETQYF. CDR3 coding DNA: TGTGCCAGCAGCTCCGGGACTAGCGGGGTGTTTCTCCAAGAGACCCAGTACTTC.

The V gene is TRBV6-1, the J gene TRBJ2-1, with TRBD2 identical over 14 bases. Germline V CDR1 and CDR2: MNHNS, SASEGT. The J segment lost 4 bases and the V segment lost 7 bases, leaving 9 bases of the junction unmatched. The CDR3 is 17 amino acids. The CDR3 coding sequence is TGTGCCAGCAAAGGGACTAGCGGGAGAAATTGGTACAATGAGCAGTTCTTC. Its translation: CASKGTSGRNWYNEQFF.

This clonotype was recorded a few times. The chain combines TRBV30 with TRBJ2-7, with D unclear. The germline gives CDR1 GTSNPN, CDR2 SVGIG (reference sequence). V was clipped by 2 bases and J by 3 bases, with 8 bases between them. The CDR3 has 12 amino acids. The DNA of the CDR3 is TGTGCCTGGAGTATCCACCTCTACGAGCAGTACTTC. This translates into CAWSIHLYEQYF.

The chain employs TRBV5-1 and TRBJ2-2; D unclear. This CDR3 contains 16 residues. Germline loops: CDR1 SGHRS, CDR2 YFSETQ. The V end was cut by 2 bases, the J end by 4 bases, with 15 bases between. As DNA, the CDR3 is TGCGCCAGCAGCTTATCCGCAATCCTGGGCACCGGGGAGCTGTTTTTT. Translation: CASSLSAILGTGELFF.

The CDR3 DNA sequence: TGTGCCAGCAGCCCGTGGACAGATGCCTACGAGCAGTACTTC. Protein: CASSPWTDAYEQYF. V gene TRBV14 combines with J gene TRBJ2-7, with a possible D match to TRBD1 (6 bases). The germline CDR1 and CDR2 sequences are SGHDN and FVKESK. The CDR3 loop spans 14 amino acids. V dropped 4 bases and J dropped 2 bases, with 12 bases sitting between them.

CDR3 nucleotides: TGCAGTGCCCCTTCATGGGGATCTCAAGAGACCCAGTACTTC. It is translated as CSAPSWGSQETQYF. The rearrangement uses TRBV20-1 and TRBJ2-5; no firm D call. V gave up 6 bases and J gave up 2 bases, with 16 bases separating them. The CDR3 runs to 14 residues. Germline CDR1 and CDR2: DFQATT and SNEGSKA (reference sequence).

This rearrangement joins TRBV7-3 to TRBJ2-7; 9 bases map to TRBD2. Trimming removed 1 base from V and 5 bases from J; junction bases left unmatched: 6. There are 15 residues in the CDR3. Germline V gene lookup returns CDR1 SGHTA and CDR2 FQGTGA. CDR3 loop: CASSLSLAGRDEQYF. CDR3 sequence (DNA): TGTGCCAGCAGCTTAAGCCTAGCGGGGAGAGACGAGCAGTACTTC.

The chain joins TRBV7-9 to TRBJ2-7; tentatively, D is TRBD2 (5 bases). CDR3 size: 15 residues. Germline V lookup: CDR1 SEHNR, CDR2 FQNEAQ (reference sequence). V was trimmed by 5 bases and J by 6 bases, leaving 20 bases between them. In DNA form, the CDR3 reads TGTGCCAGCAGCACAGATGGAGGACCGGGCACCGAGCAGTACTTC. It yields the protein CASSTDGGPGTEQYF.

This clonotype has a count of ten or more. The chain couples TRBV20-1 to TRBJ1-1; 7 positions agree with TRBD1. This CDR3 region has 15 residues. V lost 6 bases, J lost 1 base, and 11 bases stayed unmatched. Per germline, CDR1 DFQATT and CDR2 SNEGSKA (reference sequence). The CDR3 sequence: CSARRGGQPNTEAFF. CDR3 bases: TGCAGTGCGCGAAGAGGGGGACAGCCGAACACTGAAGCTTTCTTT.

The genes are TRBV2 and TRBJ1-2; the D is unclear. CDR1 and CDR2 (germline): SNHLY, FYNNEI. The CDR3 has 15 amino acids. Trimming removed 6 bases from V and 6 bases from J, with 20 bases in between. The CDR3 nucleotides are TGTGCCAGCAGCGACATTTTTAGGGATGGAGATGGCTACACCTTC. Translated, it gives CASSDIFRDGDGYTF.

This clonotype was found a few times. The chain carries TRBV6-2 or TRBV6-3 and TRBJ2-1, with D unresolved. V lost 6 bases to trimming and J lost 0 bases, with 9 bases between them. Germline V gene lookup returns CDR1 MNHEY and CDR2 SVGEGT. This CDR3 contains 14 residues. The chain's CDR3 is CASSVVGSYNEQFF. CDR3 nucleotides: TGTGCCAGCAGCGTCGTAGGCTCCTACAATGAGCAGTTCTTC.

This clonotype occurred a few times. The J gene is TRBJ1-3, the V gene TRBV7-9; D is uncertain. V lost 0 bases and J lost 4, with 4 bases in between. Looked up from germline, CDR1 is SEHNR and CDR2 is FQNEAQ (reference sequence). The CDR3 sequence is 13 residues long. The CDR3 spells CASSLAGGNTIYF. The DNA for the CDR3 is TGTGCCAGCAGCTTAGCGGGGGGAAACACCATATATTTT.

The chain combines TRBV7-9 with TRBJ2-1; the D is unclear. Germline-derived CDR1 and CDR2 are SEHNR and FQNEAQ (reference sequence). The CDR3 consists of 14 residues. With 8 bases removed from V and 0 bases from J, the gap between germline ends came to 11 bases. The chain's CDR3 is CASQTRSSYNEQFF. CDR3 nucleotide sequence: TGTGCCAGCCAGACCCGTAGCTCCTACAATGAGCAGTTCTTC.

This clonotype was detected many times. V and J are TRBV10-3 and TRBJ1-2, with D unresolved. Germline values: CDR1 ENHRY, CDR2 SYGVKD. V lost 10 bases, J lost 3 bases, and 3 bases lay in between. The CDR3 has 9 residues. This chain's CDR3 is CARDYGYTF. The CDR3 region has the DNA TGTGCCAGGGACTATGGCTACACCTTC.

This rearrangement joins TRBV12-3 or TRBV12-4 to TRBJ1-3; D not resolved. CDR3 length equals 16 residues. V lost 8 bases and J lost 0, with 17 bases in between. The DNA of the CDR3 is TGTGCCAGCGCTAAACTGTGGGCTGGCTCTGGAAACACCATATATTTT. Residues: CASAKLWAGSGNTIYF.

The V and J genes are TRBV20-1 and TRBJ2-5; 8 nucleotides align to TRBD2. Germline CDR1 and CDR2: DFQATT and SNEGSKA (reference sequence). The CDR3 has 16 residues. V shed 1 base, J shed 7 bases, and the junction held 14 bases outside the gene matches. The CDR3 sequence is CSARGLPGGASVTQYF. The CDR3 DNA is TGCAGTGCTAGAGGTCTCCCCGGGGGGGCCTCAGTGACCCAGTACTTC.

In this sample, this clonotype turned up a few times. The chain carries TRBV7-9 and TRBJ2-7, with D perhaps TRBD2 (6 bases). CDR1 SEHNR and CDR2 FQNEAQ come from the germline V gene (reference sequence). V dropped 4 bases and J dropped 2 bases, with 12 bases sitting between them. The CDR3 is 14 residues long. The CDR3 region is CASSSRDWPYEQYF. DNA for the CDR3: TGTGCCAGCAGCTCCCGGGACTGGCCCTACGAGCAGTACTTC.

The V gene is TRBV24-1, the J gene TRBJ2-5; no definite D call. The V end was cut by 3 bases, the J end by 6 bases, with 22 bases between. This CDR3 has 17 residues. CDR1 KGHDR and CDR2 SFDVKD come from the germline V gene. DNA of the CDR3: TGTGCCACCAGTGATGCCACTCTAGGCGCTGCAGCACAGACCCAGTACTTC. Residues: CATSDATLGAAAQTQYF.